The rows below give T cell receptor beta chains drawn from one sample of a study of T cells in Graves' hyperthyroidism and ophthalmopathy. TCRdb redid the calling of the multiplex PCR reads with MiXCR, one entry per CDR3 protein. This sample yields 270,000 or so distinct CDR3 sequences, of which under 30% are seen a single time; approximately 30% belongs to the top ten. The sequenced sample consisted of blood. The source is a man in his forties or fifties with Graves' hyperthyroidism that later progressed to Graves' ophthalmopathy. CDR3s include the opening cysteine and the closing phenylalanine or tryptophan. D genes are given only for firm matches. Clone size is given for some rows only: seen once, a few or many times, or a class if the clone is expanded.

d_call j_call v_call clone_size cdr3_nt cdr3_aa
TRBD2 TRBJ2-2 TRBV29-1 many TGCAGCGTTGAGCGGGAGAGCACCGGGGAGCTGTTTTTT CSVERESTGELFF
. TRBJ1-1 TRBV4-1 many TGCGCCAGCAGCCAAGAGAGGGGGACCTACACTGAAGCTTTCTTT CASSQERGTYTEAFF
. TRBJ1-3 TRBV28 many TGTGCCAGCAGTTCAAGACCGGCCTCTGGAAACACCATATATTTT CASSSRPASGNTIYF
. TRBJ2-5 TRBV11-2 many TGTGCCAGCAGCCAAGGACAGCCTGAGACCCAGTACTTC CASSQGQPETQYF
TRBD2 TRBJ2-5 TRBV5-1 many TGCGCCAGCCGCCGGGAGGGGCAAGAGACCCAGTACTTC CASRREGQETQYF
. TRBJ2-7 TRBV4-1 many TGCGCCAGCAGCCAAGCTCCGGGGACCACCTACGAGCAGTACTTC CASSQAPGTTYEQYF
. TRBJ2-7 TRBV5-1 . TGCGCCAGCAGCTTGACGTCGTGGACCGAGGAGACCTACGAGCAGTACTTC CASSLTSWTEETYEQYF
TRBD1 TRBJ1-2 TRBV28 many TGTGCCAGCAGTTTAAGCCCGGGACAGGGCTATGGCTACACCTTC CASSLSPGQGYGYTF
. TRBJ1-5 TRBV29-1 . TGCAGCGTTGAACCGGCACGTGGGGAGCCCCAGCATTTT CSVEPARGEPQHF
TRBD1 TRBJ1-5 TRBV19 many TGTGCCAGTAGTATAGACTTGTACAGGGGGTTGGGCAATCAGCCCCAGCATTTT CASSIDLYRGLGNQPQHF
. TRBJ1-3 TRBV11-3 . TGTGCCAGCAGCTTAGTGTCGGGTGGAAACACCATATATTTT CASSLVSGGNTIYF
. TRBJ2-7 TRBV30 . TGTGCCTGGAGGTCGGGCAGCTCCTACGAGCAGTACTTC CAWRSGSSYEQYF
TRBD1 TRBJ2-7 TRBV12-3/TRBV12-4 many TGTGCCAGCAGTTTAGGCCCGACAGGGCGGACGCTCTCCTACGAGCAGTACTTC CASSLGPTGRTLSYEQYF
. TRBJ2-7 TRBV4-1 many TGCGCCAGCAGCCAGATCCCCCGTGGTAGATCGTACGAGCAGTACTTC CASSQIPRGRSYEQYF
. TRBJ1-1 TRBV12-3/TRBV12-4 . TGTGCCAGCAGAGACAGGCTGATGAACACTGAAGCTTTCTTT CASRDRLMNTEAFF
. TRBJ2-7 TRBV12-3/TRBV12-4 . TGTGCCAGCAGTTTAGACCGGGGTGGGACCCGCTACGAGCAGTACTTC CASSLDRGGTRYEQYF
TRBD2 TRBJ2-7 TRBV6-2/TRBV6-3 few TGTGCCAGCATGGTAGCGGGATCCTCCTACGAGCAGTACTTC CASMVAGSSYEQYF
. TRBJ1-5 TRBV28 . TGTGCCAGCAGTCCCCGTGCAGGAGGCCAGCATTTT CASSPRAGGQHF
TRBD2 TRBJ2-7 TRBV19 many TGTGCCAGTAGTATGCCGGGACTAGCAAGCCACGAGCAGTACTTC CASSMPGLASHEQYF
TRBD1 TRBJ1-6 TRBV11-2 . TGTGCCAGCAGCCTCCGACAGGGGGAAAATTCACCCCTCCACTTT CASSLRQGENSPLHF
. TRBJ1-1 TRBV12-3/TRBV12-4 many TGTGCCAGCAGTCCCGGCGGGGGTTTGAACACTGAAGCTTTCTTT CASSPGGGLNTEAFF
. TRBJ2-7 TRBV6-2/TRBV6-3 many TGTGCCAGCAGTTACTCGACGGGCACCTCCCCTACCTACGAGCAGTACTTC CASSYSTGTSPTYEQYF
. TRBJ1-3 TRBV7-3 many TGTGCCAGCAGCTTAAATGGCTTTGGAAACAGGGCATCCGCTGGAAACACCATATATTTT CASSLNGFGNRASAGNTIYF
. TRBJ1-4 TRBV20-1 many TGCAGTGCTACTTCAGGACGGTTTAATGAAAAACTGTTTTTT CSATSGRFNEKLFF
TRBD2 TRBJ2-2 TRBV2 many TGTGCCAGCAGCCCTAGCGGGAGGGCCGGGGAGCTGTTTTTT CASSPSGRAGELFF
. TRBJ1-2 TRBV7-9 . TGTGCCAGCAGGCCTGACAAGTATGGCTACACCTTC CASRPDKYGYTF
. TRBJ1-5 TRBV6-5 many TGTGCCAGCAGTTACTCGAGGGTCCAGCCCCAGCATTTT CASSYSRVQPQHF
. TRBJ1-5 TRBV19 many TGTGCCAGCCGATACAATAGCAATCAGCCCCAGCATTTT CASRYNSNQPQHF
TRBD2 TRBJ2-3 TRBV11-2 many TGTGCCAGCAGCTTGTTCGGGACTAGCGAAGATACGCAGTATTTT CASSLFGTSEDTQYF
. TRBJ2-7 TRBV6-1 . TGTGCCAGCAGCCTTGCCGGGGGGCGCTTCATCCACGAGCAGTACTTC CASSLAGGRFIHEQYF
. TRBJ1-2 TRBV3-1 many TGTGCCAGCAGCCCCGGATTCCCCTATGGCTACACCTTC CASSPGFPYGYTF
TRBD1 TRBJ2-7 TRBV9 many TGTGCCAGCAGCTCCCGGGACAGGATCTACGAGCAGTACTTC CASSSRDRIYEQYF
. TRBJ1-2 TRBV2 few TGTGCCAGCAGTGGACAAGGGCACTATGGCTACACCTTC CASSGQGHYGYTF
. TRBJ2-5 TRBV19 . TGTGCCAGTAGCGCACAGGTTCGAGAGACCCAGTACTTC CASSAQVRETQYF
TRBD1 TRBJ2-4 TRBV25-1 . TGTGCCAGCACAGGACAGGTTGACATTCAGTACTTC CASTGQVDIQYF
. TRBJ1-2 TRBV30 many TGTGCCCTTTTCAGGTTATTCTATGGCTACACCTTC CALFRLFYGYTF
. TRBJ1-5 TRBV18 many TGTGCCAGCTCACCAATAGGGGGCAATCAGCCCCAGCATTTT CASSPIGGNQPQHF
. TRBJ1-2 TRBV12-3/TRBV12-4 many TGTGCCAGCAGTTCCCAAGGGGCTTACTATGGCTACACCTTC CASSSQGAYYGYTF
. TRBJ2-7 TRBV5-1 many TGCGCCAGCAGCCCGGGAGGGGGCGGCGACGAGCAGTACTTC CASSPGGGGDEQYF
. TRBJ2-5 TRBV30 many TGTGCCTGGGGCAACGGGATCCGAGAGACCCAGTACTTC CAWGNGIRETQYF
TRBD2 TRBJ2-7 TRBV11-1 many TGTGCCAGCAGACCTACTAGCGGGAGGGCCTCTGGCGAGCAGTACTTC CASRPTSGRASGEQYF
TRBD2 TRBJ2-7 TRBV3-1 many TGTGCCAGCAGCCAAGGACTAGCGGGAGAGTACGAGCAGTACTTC CASSQGLAGEYEQYF
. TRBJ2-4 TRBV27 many TGTGCCAGCAGTTTAAGTCCCACAGGGCCCAGGTACATTCAGTACTTC CASSLSPTGPRYIQYF
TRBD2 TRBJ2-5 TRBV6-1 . TGTGCCAGCATGGTAGCGGGAGATCAAGAGACCCAGTACTTC CASMVAGDQETQYF
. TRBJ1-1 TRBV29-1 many TGCAGCGTTGATAAACAGGACACTGAAGCTTTCTTT CSVDKQDTEAFF
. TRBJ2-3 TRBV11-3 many TGTGCCAGCAGCTTAGTCCCCGGGGCCTTCGGTACGCAGTATTTT CASSLVPGAFGTQYF
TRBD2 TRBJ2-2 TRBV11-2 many TGTGCCAGCAGCTTGGGGACTAGCACCGGGGAGCTGTTTTTT CASSLGTSTGELFF
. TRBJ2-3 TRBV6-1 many TGTGCCAGCAGTGAAGACAGTACTCCTGAGAATACGCAGTATTTT CASSEDSTPENTQYF
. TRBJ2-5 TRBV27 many TGTGCCAGCAGTTTCATACGGGAGCAGGAGACCCAATACTTC CASSFIREQETQYF
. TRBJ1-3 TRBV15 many TGTGCCACCAGCAGAGACAGGGCTTATGGAAACACCATATATTTT CATSRDRAYGNTIYF
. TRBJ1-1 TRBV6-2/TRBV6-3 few TGTGCCAGCAGTTACCCTATCAGTGAAGCTTTCTTT CASSYPISEAFF
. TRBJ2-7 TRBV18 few TGTGCCAGCTCAAGTGGGGAGGCCGCCTACGAGCAGTACTTC CASSSGEAAYEQYF
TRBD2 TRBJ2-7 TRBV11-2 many TGTGCCTGCAGCTTAAACCTAGCGGGAGCGCGGTACGAGCAGTACTTC CACSLNLAGARYEQYF
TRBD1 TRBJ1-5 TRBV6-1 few TGTGCCAGCAGTGAAAGCACAGGGGACCAGCCCCAGCATTTT CASSESTGDQPQHF
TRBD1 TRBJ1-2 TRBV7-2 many TGTGCCAGCAGCTTAGTGGGACAGTCCTCTGGCTACACCTTC CASSLVGQSSGYTF
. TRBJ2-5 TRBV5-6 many TGTGCCAGCAGCTTGGTTAACCAAGAGACCCAGTACTTC CASSLVNQETQYF
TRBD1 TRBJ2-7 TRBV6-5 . TGTGCCAGCAGTTTTTCCGGGACAGGGATAACTTACGAGCAGTACTTC CASSFSGTGITYEQYF
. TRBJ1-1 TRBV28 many TGTGCCAGCAGTTATGGGGGCGCGGGCACTGAAGCTTTCTTT CASSYGGAGTEAFF
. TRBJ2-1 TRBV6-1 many TGTGCCAGCAGTGAAGACGTCGGGACTAATGAGCAGTTCTTC CASSEDVGTNEQFF
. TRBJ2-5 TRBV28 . TGTGCCAGCAATTTATCCGGAGAGACCCAGTACTTC CASNLSGETQYF